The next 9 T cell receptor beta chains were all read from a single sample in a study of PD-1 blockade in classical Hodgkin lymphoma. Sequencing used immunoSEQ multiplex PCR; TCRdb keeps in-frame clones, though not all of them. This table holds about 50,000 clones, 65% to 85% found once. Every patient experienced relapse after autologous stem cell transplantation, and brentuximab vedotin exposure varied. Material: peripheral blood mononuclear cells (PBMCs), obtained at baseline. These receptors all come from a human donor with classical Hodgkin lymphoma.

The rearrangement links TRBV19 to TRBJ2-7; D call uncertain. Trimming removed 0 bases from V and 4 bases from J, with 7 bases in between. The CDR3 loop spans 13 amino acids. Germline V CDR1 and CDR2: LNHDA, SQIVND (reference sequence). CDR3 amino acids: CASSIDGKYEQYF. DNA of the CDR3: TGTGCCAGTAGTATAGATGGAAAGTACGAGCAGTACTTC.

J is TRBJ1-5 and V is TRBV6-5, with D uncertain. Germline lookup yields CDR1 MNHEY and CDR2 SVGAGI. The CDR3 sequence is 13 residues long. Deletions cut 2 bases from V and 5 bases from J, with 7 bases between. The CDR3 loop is CASSYDGYQPQHF. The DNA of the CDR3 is TGTGCCAGCAGTTACGACGGTTATCAGCCCCAGCATTTT.

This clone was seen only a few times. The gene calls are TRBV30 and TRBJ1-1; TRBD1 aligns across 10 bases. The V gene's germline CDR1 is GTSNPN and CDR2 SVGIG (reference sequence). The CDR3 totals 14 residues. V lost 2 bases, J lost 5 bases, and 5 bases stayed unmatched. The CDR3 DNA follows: TGTGCCTGGAGTCCGGGGACAGGGGAAACTGAAGCTTTCTTT. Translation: CAWSPGTGETEAFF.

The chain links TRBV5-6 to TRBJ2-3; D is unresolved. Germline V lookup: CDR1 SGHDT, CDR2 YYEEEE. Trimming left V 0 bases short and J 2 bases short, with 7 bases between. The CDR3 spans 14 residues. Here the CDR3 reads CASSLGGHTDTQYF. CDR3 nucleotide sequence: TGTGCCAGCAGCTTGGGTGGCCACACAGATACGCAGTATTTT.

The CDR3 DNA reads as TGTGCCAGCAGCACTACCACCCGGGGGCAGGGGTGGGGTGGAAACACCATATATTTT. Amino acid sequence: CASSTTTRGQGWGGNTIYF. This chain uses TRBV27 with TRBJ1-3, with D maybe TRBD1 (6 bases). V lost 6 bases to trimming and J lost 3 bases, with 27 bases between them. The germline V gene encodes CDR1 MNHEY and CDR2 SMNVEV (reference sequence). The CDR3 spans 19 residues.

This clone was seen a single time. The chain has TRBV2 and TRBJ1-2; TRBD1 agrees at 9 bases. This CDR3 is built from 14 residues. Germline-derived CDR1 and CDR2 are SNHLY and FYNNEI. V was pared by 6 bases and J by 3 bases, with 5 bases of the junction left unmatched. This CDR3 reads CASSGTGIDYGYTF. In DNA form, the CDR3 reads TGTGCCAGCAGCGGGACAGGGATAGACTATGGCTACACCTTC.

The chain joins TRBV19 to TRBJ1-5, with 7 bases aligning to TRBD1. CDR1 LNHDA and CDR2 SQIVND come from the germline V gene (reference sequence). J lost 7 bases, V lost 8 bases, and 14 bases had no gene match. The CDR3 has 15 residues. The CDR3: CASPTPTGRSQPQHF. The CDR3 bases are TGTGCCAGTCCTACCCCGACAGGGAGGAGCCAGCCCCAGCATTTT.

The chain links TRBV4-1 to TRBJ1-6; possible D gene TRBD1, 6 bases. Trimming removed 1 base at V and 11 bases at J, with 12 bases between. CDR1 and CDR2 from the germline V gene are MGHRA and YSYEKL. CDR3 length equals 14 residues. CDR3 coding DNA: TGCGCCAGCAGCCAAGGACAGGAGTCGACACCCCTCCACTTT. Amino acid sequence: CASSQGQESTPLHF.

CDR3 in amino acids: CASSFQSVSNYGYTF. As DNA, the CDR3 is TGTGCCAGCAGTTTCCAAAGTGTTTCTAACTATGGCTACACCTTC. The genes are TRBV28 and TRBJ1-2, with D unclear. V was clipped by 3 bases and J by 0 bases, with 11 bases between them. This CDR3 is built from 15 residues. The germline V gene has CDR1 MDHEN and CDR2 SYDVKM.